The entry below describes one T cell receptor beta chain. Its specificity is not known. This CDR3 is also generated by other DNA sequences in the sample. The data stem from a study of cytomegalovirus exposure and HLA in healthy donors. As for the study in general: The roughly 110 validation repertoires used the same platform as the roughly 670 first-cohort repertoires, a later analysis reported. Points from the study as a whole: According to a subsequent analysis, TCR clusters identified in the first cohort showed a tendency to co-occur across the 100 to 150 validation repertoires. Reports described diagnosis of cytomegalovirus status by the classifier as highly specific and sensitive.

Data came from immunoSEQ multiplex PCR; TCRdb stores just in-frame clones and leaves some out. Here the sample spans a few hundred thousand clones, roughly 90% being singletons. Separate from the roughly 730-subject first cohort, the approximately 120-subject validation cohort was the one that the donors belonged to. This TCR derives from a woman in her late teens or twenties in good health and CMV-seronegative. The sample was PBMCs.

CDR3 loop: CASSVASSSYEQYF. CDR3 in DNA: TGTGCCAGCAGCGTAGCTAGTTCGTCCTACGAGCAGTACTTC. V and J are TRBV9 and TRBJ2-7; D remains ambiguous. V was pared by 0 bases and J by 1 base, with 8 bases between. CDR3 size: 14 residues. Germline V gene sequence: CDR1 SGDLS, CDR2 YYNGEE.